A single sample is the source of the 26 T cell receptor beta chains below, sequenced in a study of blood T cell repertoires in COVID-19. TCRdb's table, derived via immunoSEQ multiplex PCR, lists solely in-frame clones and lacks some. The sample records 200,000 to 300,000 clones, roughly 86% being singletons. The sequencing input was peripheral blood. The receptor set was obtained from a man aged 35-49 years who had recovered from COVID-19.

The chain combines TRBV30 with TRBJ2-2; D is perhaps TRBD2 (5 bases). CDR3 length: 14 amino acids. Germline V gives CDR1 GTSNPN, CDR2 SVGIG (reference sequence). Trimming took 3 bases from V and 0 from J, leaving 8 bases between them. This CDR3 is CAWSWTPNTGELFF. The CDR3 DNA reads as TGTGCCTGGAGCTGGACTCCGAACACCGGGGAGCTGTTTTTT.

The table lists this clone with a few counts. The genes are TRBV7-9 and TRBJ1-2; D may be TRBD1 (6 bases). CDR1 is SEHNR and CDR2 is FQNEAQ in the germline V gene (reference sequence). V gave up 3 bases and J gave up 8 bases, with 13 bases separating them. This CDR3 spans 13 amino acids. In DNA form, the CDR3 reads TGTGCCAGCAGCTTTGGGACACGGAGGGGCTACACCTTC. Translating it yields CASSFGTRRGYTF.

V usage is TRBV19 and J usage is TRBJ2-1, with a possible D match to TRBD2 (6 bases). The CDR3 sequence is 15 residues long. V was cut by 8 bases and J by 2 bases, with 16 bases left in between. In germline, CDR1 is LNHDA, CDR2 SQIVND (reference sequence). For the CDR3, the DNA is TGTGCCAGTGCCGCGGGACTGGGACCCTACAATGAGCAGTTCTTC. It yields the protein CASAAGLGPYNEQFF.

The V and J genes are TRBV10-3 and TRBJ1-1; D is unclear. The V end was cut by 10 bases, the J end by 3 bases, with 15 bases between. The CDR3 extends over 13 amino acids. The germline V gene encodes CDR1 ENHRY and CDR2 SYGVKD. CDR3 sequence (DNA): TGTGCCACCCATCGGGGAAAGGACACTGAAGCTTTCTTT. Protein sequence: CATHRGKDTEAFF.

The V call is TRBV21-1, the J call TRBJ2-7; the table's D call, TRBD2, was not checked against the DNA. TRBV21-1 is a pseudogene segment. This CDR3 region has 14 residues. The CDR3 region is CASSKRGRVYEQYF. The CDR3 coding sequence is TGTGCCAGCAGCAAACGCGGGAGAGTCTACGAGCAGTACTTC.

The chain employs TRBV19 and TRBJ2-7, with 8 positions matching TRBD2. The V gene's germline CDR1 is LNHDA and CDR2 SQIVND (reference sequence). The junction had 8 bases not matched to a gene; V was cut back by 5 bases and J by 2 bases. The CDR3 has 15 amino acids. CDR3: CASSASGLVPYEQYF. CDR3 coding DNA: TGTGCCAGTAGTGCTTCGGGACTAGTACCCTACGAGCAGTACTTC.

This clone was seen just once. The V call is TRBV7-9, the J call TRBJ2-7; 12 bases are a match to TRBD2. The J segment lost 3 bases and the V segment lost 6 bases, leaving 3 bases of the junction unmatched. CDR1 is SEHNR and CDR2 is FQNEAQ in the germline V gene (reference sequence). The CDR3 contains 14 residues. CDR3 sequence reads: CASRTSGSSYEQYF. The CDR3 nucleotides are TGTGCCAGCAGGACTAGCGGGAGTAGCTACGAGCAGTACTTC.

V and J are TRBV10-3 and TRBJ1-6; TRBD1 might be the D (6 bases). This CDR3 has 14 residues. Germline V gene lookup returns CDR1 ENHRY and CDR2 SYGVKD. V was shortened by 6 bases and J by 8 bases, with 14 bases between the two germline ends. The CDR3, as DNA: TGTGCCATCAGCGGCAGGGGAGCGGATTCACCCCTCCACTTT. It codes for CAISGRGADSPLHF.

This clone has only one observation. The chain employs TRBV3-1 (or the pseudogene TRBV3-2) and TRBJ2-7, with 12 positions matching TRBD2. This CDR3 spans 16 amino acids. Trimming at V came to 4 bases and at J to 6 bases, leaving 10 bases not matched to a gene. Germline loops: CDR1 LGHDT, CDR2 YNNKEL (reference sequence). As DNA, the CDR3 is TGTGCCAGCAGCCCGACTAGCGGGAGAGGTAATCGCGAGCAGTACTTC. As protein: CASSPTSGRGNREQYF.

This clone was seen a handful of times. The chain combines TRBV9 with TRBJ1-6, with D unresolved. The CDR3 is made up of 15 amino acids. Between the trimmed V and J ends, which lost 2 bases and 0 bases, there was a span of 6 bases. Germline V gene sequence: CDR1 SGDLS, CDR2 YYNGEE. CDR3 protein: CASSVGISYNSPLHF. Here the CDR3 DNA reads TGTGCCAGCAGCGTCGGTATCTCCTATAATTCACCCCTCCACTTT.

The chain uses TRBV18 and TRBJ2-7, with TRBD1 as a possible D gene (6 bases). Germline CDR1 KGHSH, CDR2 LQKENI. Trimming removed 4 bases at V and 2 bases at J, with 15 bases between. The CDR3 spans 15 residues. The CDR3 region has the DNA TGTGCCAGCTCACATTCCCGGGACACTCCCTACGAGCAGTACTTC. Translation gives CASSHSRDTPYEQYF. The complete variable domain, with remaining parts taken from reference TRBV18 and TRBJ2-7, reads NAGVMQNPRHLVRRRGQEARLRCSPMKGHSHVYWYRQLPEEGLKFMVYLQKENIIDESGMPKERFSAEFPKEGPSILRIQQVVRGDSAAYFCASSHSRDTPYEQYFGPGTRLTVT.

The chain recombines TRBV15 with TRBJ2-4; D is possibly TRBD2 (5 bases). The ends were cut back, 5 bases at V and 3 bases at J, with 20 bases in the middle. The V gene's germline CDR1 is LNHNV and CDR2 YYDKDF (reference sequence). The CDR3 is 17 amino acids. Here the CDR3 DNA reads TGTGCCACCAGCTACCCCATATTTCGGGCGGGCAAAAACATTCAGTACTTC. Amino acid sequence: CATSYPIFRAGKNIQYF.

The chain carries TRBV11-2 and TRBJ2-7, with a tentative D call TRBD1 (5 bases). Per germline, CDR1 SGHAT and CDR2 FQNNGV. The CDR3 extends over 12 amino acids. V gave up 0 bases and J gave up 9 bases, with 9 bases separating them. Here the CDR3 DNA reads TGTGCCAGCAGCTTAGAAGGGGCGCGGCAGTACTTC. This translates into CASSLEGARQYF.

The chain employs TRBV2 and TRBJ2-7; 9 positions agree with TRBD2. The CDR3 runs 14 residues. Germline values: CDR1 SNHLY, CDR2 FYNNEI. V was pared by 6 bases and J by 1 base, with 4 bases of the junction left unmatched. This chain's CDR3 is CASRNSGGSYEQYF. CDR3 sequence (DNA): TGTGCCAGCAGGAATAGCGGGGGTTCCTACGAGCAGTACTTC.

The rearrangement uses TRBV6-2 or TRBV6-3 and TRBJ2-1; a weak D match, TRBD2 (6 bases). The V gene's germline CDR1 is MNHEY and CDR2 SVGEGT. The CDR3 extends over 14 amino acids. V was shortened by 0 bases and J by 10 bases, with 13 bases between the two germline ends. CDR3 amino acids: CASSYSGGTEEQFF. The CDR3 DNA reads as TGTGCCAGCAGTTACTCGGGCGGGACCGAAGAGCAGTTCTTC.

The chain employs TRBV19 and TRBJ1-2; 9 bases fit TRBD1. The germline V gene has CDR1 LNHDA and CDR2 SQIVND (reference sequence). After removal of 5 bases from V and 9 bases from J, the junction contained 10 bases not matched to a gene. The CDR3 contains 14 residues. The CDR3 loop reads CASSPWTGDESYTF. The CDR3 coding sequence is TGTGCCAGTAGTCCCTGGACAGGGGATGAGAGCTACACCTTC. The full variable domain, its missing parts supplied by reference TRBV19 and TRBJ1-2, is DGGITQSPKYLFRKEGQNVTLSCEQNLNHDAMYWYRQDPGQGLRLIYYSQIVNDFQKGDIAEGYSVSREKKESFPLTVTSAQKNPTAFYLCASSPWTGDESYTFGSGTRLTVV.

The chain employs TRBV5-4 and TRBJ1-4, with a tentative D call TRBD1 (6 bases). This CDR3 is 15 amino acids long. Germline V lookup: CDR1 SGHNT, CDR2 YYREEE (reference sequence). V was trimmed by 1 base and J by 7 bases, leaving 14 bases between them. CDR3 in amino acids: CASSLSPGEGEKLFF. CDR3 nucleotide sequence: TGTGCCAGCAGCTTGTCCCCAGGGGAAGGTGAAAAACTGTTTTTT.

This clone was recorded a few times. The rearrangement uses TRBV5-4 and TRBJ1-2, with D unclear. The germline gives CDR1 SGHNT, CDR2 YYREEE (reference sequence). The CDR3 consists of 13 residues. The germline V and J ends were trimmed by 0 bases and 6 bases, with 9 bases remaining between them. In nucleotides, the CDR3 is TGTGCCAGCAGCTTGGTTTATGCAGATGGCTACACCTTC. Protein product: CASSLVYADGYTF. Combining the CDR3 with reference TRBV5-4 and TRBJ1-2 gives the whole variable domain ETGVTQSPTHLIKTRGQQVTLRCSSQSGHNTVSWYQQALGQGPQFIFQYYREEENGRGNFPPRFSGLQFPNYSSELNVNALELDDSALYLCASSLVYADGYTFGSGTRLTVV.

This clone occurred once. This chain joins TRBV12-5 and TRBJ1-1; D is unclear. Trimming cost V 1 base and J 3 bases, with 24 bases left between them. CDR3 size: 19 residues. The germline V gene has CDR1 LGHNT and CDR2 FRNRAP. The CDR3, as DNA: TGTGCTAGTGGTTTGGCTCGGGGAGGTCTCACAATTGGGGACACTGAAGCTTTCTTT. This encodes CASGLARGGLTIGDTEAFF. Using reference TRBV12-5 and TRBJ1-1 for the parts outside the CDR3, the full variable domain is DARVTQTPRHKVTEMGQEVTMRCQPILGHNTVFWYRQTMMQGLELLAYFRNRAPLDDSGMPKDRFSAEMPDATLATLKIQPSEPRDSAVYFCASGLARGGLTIGDTEAFFGQGTRLTVV.

The genes are TRBV6-2 or TRBV6-3 and TRBJ2-7; perhaps TRBD1 as D (5 bases). CDR1 is MNHEY and CDR2 is SVGEGT in the germline V gene. Trimming removed 3 bases at V and 6 bases at J, with 18 bases between. The CDR3 covers 15 residues. The CDR3 reads CASSYTAGNWAEQYF. The CDR3 nucleotides are TGTGCCAGCAGTTATACGGCAGGGAATTGGGCCGAGCAGTACTTC.

This rearrangement joins TRBV15 to TRBJ2-1; TRBD2 matches at 11 bases. Germline values: CDR1 LNHNV, CDR2 YYDKDF (reference sequence). The V segment lost 1 base and the J segment 8 bases; nucleotides outside the gene matches: 13. CDR3 length equals 18 residues. CDR3 DNA sequence: TGTGCCACCAGCAGAGCAAGGGCTAGCGGGGGGCCTCCAGATGAGCAGTTCTTC. Protein sequence: CATSRARASGGPPDEQFF.

The rearrangement joins TRBV19 to TRBJ1-5; the D is unclear. V was trimmed by 7 bases and J by 1 base, leaving 8 bases between them. Germline V CDR1 and CDR2: LNHDA, SQIVND (reference sequence). CDR3 length equals 13 residues. In nucleotides, the CDR3 is TGTGCCAGTAATACAGTGAGCAATCAGCCCCAGCATTTT. It encodes CASNTVSNQPQHF.

This clone was picked up one time. J is TRBJ2-5 and V is TRBV7-6; TRBD1 matches at 7 bases. The germline V gene has CDR1 SGHVS and CDR2 FNYEAQ. CDR3 length: 14 amino acids. The V gene end was trimmed by 5 bases and the J gene end by 2 bases; junction bases not matched to a gene: 5. The CDR3 nucleotides read TGTGCCAGCAGCCCACAGGGGTGGCAAGAGACCCAGTACTTC. Translating it yields CASSPQGWQETQYF.

A single count supports this clone. V and J are TRBV6-5 and TRBJ2-2; 8 bases are a match to TRBD2. Germline assignment: CDR1 MNHEY and CDR2 SVGAGI. V lost 3 bases, J lost 4 bases, and 7 bases stayed unmatched. The CDR3 has 16 amino acids. CDR3 DNA sequence: TGTGCCAGCAGTTATGTTGCGGGGGGTAGCACCGGGGAGCTGTTTTTT. It encodes CASSYVAGGSTGELFF.

The chain carries TRBV19 and TRBJ1-5; D may be TRBD1 (5 bases). Per the germline V gene, CDR1 is LNHDA and CDR2 is SQIVND (reference sequence). The CDR3 has 19 residues. Trimming took off 1 base at V and 2 bases at J, with 21 bases between the two ends. In DNA form, the CDR3 reads TGTGCCAGTAGTATAGGCCAACGTAGGGGCGGTGGTGGCAATCAGCCCCAGCATTTT. It specifies CASSIGQRRGGGGNQPQHF.

The chain joins TRBV27 to TRBJ1-6; D is undetermined. Germline CDR1 reads MNHEY; CDR2 reads SMNVEV (reference sequence). The V end was cut by 6 bases, the J end by 7 bases, with 19 bases between. There are 16 residues in the CDR3. The chain's CDR3 is CASRPLPGRLNSPLHF. The DNA for the CDR3 is TGTGCCAGCAGGCCACTTCCGGGTAGATTGAATTCACCCCTCCACTTT.